This T cell receptor (beta chain) was recorded in a study of blood T cell repertoires in COVID-19. As handled by the study authors: Estimation of nucleated cell counts relied on the amplification of reference gene primers. Clones were read by immunoSEQ multiplex PCR, and TCRdb kept only the in-frame ones, dropping some. That table gives V, J and clone size, and the DNA gave D and trimming. The sample has around 140,000 clones; about 87% are singletons. The sequenced sample was peripheral blood. The TCR originated in a human donor in a cohort sampled during active COVID-19.

CDR3 protein: CASSPSGQGGSPLHF. As DNA, the CDR3 is TGTGCCAGCAGCCCTTCGGGACAGGGGGGTTCACCCCTCCACTTT. This rearrangement joins TRBV5-6 to TRBJ1-6, with TRBD1 identical over 11 bases. This CDR3 has 15 amino acids. J lost 9 bases, V lost 4 bases, and 6 bases had no gene match. CDR1 and CDR2 from the germline V gene are SGHDT and YYEEEE.